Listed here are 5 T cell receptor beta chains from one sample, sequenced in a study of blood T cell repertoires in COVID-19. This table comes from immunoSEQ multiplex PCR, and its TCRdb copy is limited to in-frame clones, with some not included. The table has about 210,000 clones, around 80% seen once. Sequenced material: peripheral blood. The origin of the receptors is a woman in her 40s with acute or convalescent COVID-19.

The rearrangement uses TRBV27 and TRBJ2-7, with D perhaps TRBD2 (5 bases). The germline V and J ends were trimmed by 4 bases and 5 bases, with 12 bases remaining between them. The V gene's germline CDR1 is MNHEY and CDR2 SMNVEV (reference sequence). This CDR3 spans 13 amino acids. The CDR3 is CASSSPRVHEQYF. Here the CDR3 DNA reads TGTGCCAGCAGTTCCCCGCGGGTTCACGAGCAGTACTTC.

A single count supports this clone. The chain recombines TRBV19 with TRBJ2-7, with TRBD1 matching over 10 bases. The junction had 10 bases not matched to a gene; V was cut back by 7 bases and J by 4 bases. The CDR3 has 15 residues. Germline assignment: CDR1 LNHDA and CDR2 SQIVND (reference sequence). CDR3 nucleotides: TGTGCCAGTACCCCAGGACAGGGGGGAGGATACGAGCAGTACTTC. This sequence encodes CASTPGQGGGYEQYF.

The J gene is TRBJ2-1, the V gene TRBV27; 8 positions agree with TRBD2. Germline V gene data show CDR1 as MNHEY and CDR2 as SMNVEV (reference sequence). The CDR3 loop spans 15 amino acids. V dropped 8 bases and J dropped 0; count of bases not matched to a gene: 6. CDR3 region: CASRGGALSYNEQFF. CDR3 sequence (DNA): TGTGCCAGCCGGGGGGGGGCCCTCTCCTACAATGAGCAGTTCTTC.

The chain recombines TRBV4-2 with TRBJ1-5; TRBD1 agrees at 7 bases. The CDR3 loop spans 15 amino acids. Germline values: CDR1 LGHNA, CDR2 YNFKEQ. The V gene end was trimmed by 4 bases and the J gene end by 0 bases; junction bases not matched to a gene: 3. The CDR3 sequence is CASSPGQDSNQPQHF. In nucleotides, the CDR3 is TGTGCCAGCAGCCCCGGACAGGATAGCAATCAGCCCCAGCATTTT.

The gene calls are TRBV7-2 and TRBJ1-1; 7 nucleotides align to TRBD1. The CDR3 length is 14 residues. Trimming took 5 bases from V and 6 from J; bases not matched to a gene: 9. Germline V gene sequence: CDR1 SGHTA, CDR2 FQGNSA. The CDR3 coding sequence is TGTGCCAGCAGCCCCGACAGGGCTGGATCTGAAGCTTTCTTT. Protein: CASSPDRAGSEAFF.